Shown below are 14 T cell receptor beta chains from a single sample sequenced in a study of T cells in pancreatic ductal adenocarcinoma. No neoadjuvant therapy was given to the selected pancreatic ductal adenocarcinoma patients before their surgery. Profiling relied on immunoSEQ multiplex PCR, and the TCRdb table lists in-frame clones only, not all of them. The table lists 31,000 or so clones, more than 90% of them singletons. Sequencing input: PBMCs. The receptors derive from a human donor with pancreatic ductal adenocarcinoma.

The V gene is TRBV7-2, the J gene TRBJ2-5; D remains unclear. The end of the DNA fits TRBJ2-7 better, so the J call may be wrong. Germline loops: CDR1 SGHTA, CDR2 FQGNSA. The CDR3 runs 14 residues. CDR3: CASSFPPVNYEQYF. The CDR3, as DNA: TGTGCCAGCAGCTTTCCCCCCGTCAACTACGAGCAGTACTTC.

V gene TRBV5-1 combines with J gene TRBJ2-3; 13 bases are a match to TRBD2. This CDR3 comprises 15 residues. CDR1 is SGHRS and CDR2 is YFSETQ in the germline V gene. The V and J ends lost 4 bases and 5 bases, in that order; junction bases with no gene match: 4. CDR3 loop: CASSAGTSGKDTQYF. CDR3 DNA: TGCGCCAGCAGCGCCGGGACTAGCGGGAAAGATACGCAGTATTTT.

V gene TRBV14 combines with J gene TRBJ2-3; perhaps TRBD2 as D (5 bases). There are 14 residues in the CDR3. Trimming pared 1 base from V and 6 bases from J, leaving 11 bases between. CDR1 and CDR2 from the germline V gene are SGHDN and FVKESK. CDR3 nucleotides: TGTGCCAGCAGCCAAGTATGGGGAGCTGATACGCAGTATTTT. This codes for CASSQVWGADTQYF. Supplemented by reference TRBV14 and TRBJ2-3, the full variable domain reads EAGVTQFPSHSVIEKGQTVTLRCDPISGHDNLYWYRRVMGKEIKFLLHFVKESKQDESGMPNNRFLAERTGGTYSTLKVQPAELEDSGVYFCASSQVWGADTQYFGPGTRLTVL.

This clone showed up just once. The chain employs TRBV2 and TRBJ2-3, with no clear D. The CDR3 runs to 10 residues. Germline V CDR1 and CDR2: SNHLY, FYNNEI. V shed 4 bases and J shed 9 bases, with 5 bases lying between them. CDR3: CASSAPTQYF. CDR3 in DNA: TGTGCCAGCAGTGCCCCGACGCAGTATTTT.

This chain connects TRBV2 to TRBJ2-7; 7 bases fit TRBD1. CDR3 length equals 12 residues. V lost 6 bases to trimming and J lost 3 bases; unmatched junction nucleotides: 2. Germline V CDR1 and CDR2: SNHLY, FYNNEI. The CDR3 reads CASRGQFYEQYF. CDR3 nucleotide sequence: TGTGCCAGCAGGGGACAGTTCTACGAGCAGTACTTC. The full variable domain, with the rest looked up from reference TRBV2 and TRBJ2-7, is EPEVTQTPSHQVTQMGQEVILRCVPISNHLYFYWYRQILGQKVEFLVSFYNNEISEKSEIFDDQFSVERPDGSNFTLKIRSTKLEDSAMYFCASRGQFYEQYFGPGTRLTVT.

This clone was observed a few times. V and J are TRBV5-6 and TRBJ1-5, with D possibly being TRBD1 (5 bases). CDR1 is SGHDT, CDR2 YYEEEE, per germline. The CDR3 is 16 amino acids. Trimming removed 3 bases from V and 2 bases from J, with 15 bases in between. The DNA of the CDR3 is TGTGCCAGCAGCTCGGGGCCTACTCTTGGCAATCAGCCCCAGCATTTT. Protein sequence: CASSSGPTLGNQPQHF.

This chain uses TRBV27 with TRBJ2-1, with 13 positions matching TRBD2. CDR1 and CDR2 from the germline V gene are MNHEY and SMNVEV (reference sequence). Trimming at V came to 8 bases and at J to 0 bases, leaving 7 bases not matched to a gene. The CDR3 is 17 residues long. The DNA for the CDR3 is TGTGCCAGCCCAGGGACTAGCGGGATCAGCTCCTACAATGAGCAGTTCTTC. This gives the protein CASPGTSGISSYNEQFF.

The chain recombines TRBV6-5 with TRBJ2-7; tentatively, D is TRBD1 or TRBD2 (7 bases each). V lost 0 bases and J 6 bases, leaving 18 bases between the germline ends. CDR1 and CDR2 (germline): MNHEY, SVGAGI. The CDR3 is made up of 16 amino acids. The CDR3 DNA reads TGTGCCAGCAGTTACTCGACTGTGGGAGGGGGCTCCGAGCAGTACTTC. Translation: CASSYSTVGGGSEQYF.

The chain combines TRBV7-2 with TRBJ2-7; tentative D call: TRBD2 (6 bases). Germline lookup yields CDR1 SGHTA and CDR2 FQGNSA. The CDR3 is made up of 14 amino acids. Between the trimmed V and J ends, which lost 1 base and 3 bases, there was a span of 10 bases. The CDR3 DNA sequence: TGTGCCAGCAGCTTAGAACTAGCCCGCTACGAGCAGTACTTC. Protein product: CASSLELARYEQYF. The full variable domain, in which reference TRBV7-2 and TRBJ2-7 provide the parts outside the CDR3, is GAGVSQSPSNKVTEKGKDVELRCDPISGHTALYWYRQSLGQGLEFLIYFQGNSAPDKSGLPSDRFSAERTGGSVSTLTIQRTQQEDSAVYLCASSLELARYEQYFGPGTRLTVT.

This clone was seen once. The CDR3 region is CASNRANTGELFF. The CDR3 DNA reads TGTGCCAGCAACCGGGCGAACACCGGGGAGCTGTTTTTT. The chain recombines TRBV9 with TRBJ2-2; D gene unclear. CDR1 and CDR2 from the germline V gene are SGDLS and YYNGEE. Trimming removed 6 bases from V and 0 bases from J, with 6 bases in between. The CDR3 length is 13 residues.

The chain links TRBV6-6 to TRBJ2-7, with 9 bases that match TRBD2. The CDR3 sequence is 15 residues long. V trimming: 6 bases; J trimming: 0 bases; junction bases outside the gene matches: 6. Germline assignment: CDR1 MNHNY and CDR2 SVGAGI (reference sequence). The CDR3 reads CASSRLAAFSYEQYF. The DNA of the CDR3 is TGTGCCAGCAGCCGACTAGCGGCCTTCTCCTACGAGCAGTACTTC.

This clone was counted a few times. The rearrangement links TRBV15 to TRBJ1-5, with D maybe TRBD1 (5 bases). CDR3 length: 15 amino acids. V lost 0 bases and J lost 3, with 9 bases in between. Germline CDR1 and CDR2: LNHNV and YYDKDF (reference sequence). The CDR3 is CATSRDTGYNQPQHF. The CDR3 bases are TGTGCCACCAGCAGAGATACAGGCTACAATCAGCCCCAGCATTTT. Together with reference TRBV15 and TRBJ1-5, the CDR3 gives the full variable domain: DAMVIQNPRYQVTQFGKPVTLSCSQTLNHNVMYWYQQKSSQAPKLLFHYYDKDFNNEADTPDNFQSRRPNTSFCFLDIRSPGLGDTAMYLCATSRDTGYNQPQHFGDGTRLSIL.

V usage is TRBV6-5 and J usage is TRBJ1-1; tentatively, D is TRBD1 (5 bases). This CDR3 is 14 amino acids long. Trimming left V 6 bases short and J 1 base short, with 12 bases between. Germline CDR1 MNHEY, CDR2 SVGAGI. The CDR3 nucleotides read TGTGCCAGCAGCCCGGACATGTGGAACACTGAAGCTTTCTTT. Residues: CASSPDMWNTEAFF.

The count of this clone is one. The V call is TRBV5-6, the J call TRBJ2-5, with D perhaps TRBD2 (5 bases). Per the germline V gene, CDR1 is SGHDT and CDR2 is YYEEEE. The CDR3 runs 15 residues. Trimming took off 1 base at V and 1 base at J, with 11 bases between the two ends. This CDR3 is CASSLKASFQETQYF. CDR3 in DNA: TGTGCCAGCAGCTTGAAGGCTAGCTTCCAAGAGACCCAGTACTTC.